This section outlines one TCR beta chain sequence together with its context. Its target is unknown. Since a much larger clone is just one base distant, this may be a read error. Three rounds of nested PCR, following a modified ARM-PCR protocol, produced the TCRbeta library. TCRdb processed the multiplex PCR reads anew with MiXCR; each CDR3 protein has one entry. Of around 71,000 distinct CDR3 sequences detected, 55% to 75% appear once; the ten largest clones hold roughly 10%. RNA was extracted from bulk tissue without any cell sorting. Donors were chemotherapy-naive, newly diagnosed lung cancer surgical patients in China, August–late 2014. V lost 4 bases and J lost 1; bases outside the gene matches: 5. Germline-derived CDR1 and CDR2 are SGHRS and YFSETQ. The CDR3 extends over 14 amino acids. The data originate from a study of tumor and adjacent non-tumor tissue in lung cancer. Study-level information: Histology: around 13 adenocarcinoma, a couple of squamous cell carcinoma, 1 small cell lung cancer.

Study results and limitations: Significantly higher TCR diversity was found in tumor than normal lung. Tumor repertoires had a smaller top 100 clone share than normal lung.

Specimen: lung tumor tissue. The rearrangement uses TRBV5-1 and TRBJ2-7; the match to TRBD1 covers 7 bases. The source is a woman aged 40 to 50 with non-small cell lung cancer. The CDR3 loop is CASSIQGPSYEQYF. In DNA form, the CDR3 reads TGCGCCAGCAGCATACAGGGGCCTTCCTACGAGCAGTACTTC.